Following are 16 T cell receptor beta chains from one sample sequenced in a study of T-cell reconstitution after alpha-beta-depleted transplantation in children (TCRdb year 2016). Libraries were prepared through PCR. Data came from an Illumina HiSeq 2500. TCR libraries were prepared with molecular barcoding, using unique molecular identifiers to normalize TCRbeta repertoire quantification. The public reads were reprocessed in TCRdb via fastp at Q25 and MiXCR, keeping in-frame beta chains. Merged by CDR3 protein, the rows form single entries marked with the most common genes and DNA. The sample table shows about a million distinct CDR3 sequences, and around 30% are seen once. The top ten constitute roughly 27% of the sample. Reading the label with the study, this specimen's treatment or condition is: allogeneic hematopoietic cell transplantation with graft depleted of TCRalphabeta T cells and CD19 B cells.

The sequenced sample was PBMCs, mostly from graft donor cells, obtained 360 days after TCRalphabeta/CD19-depleted stem cell transplant. These TCRs come from a boy younger than two who had a stem cell transplant for SCID, so the T cells may come from the graft donor.

This clonotype was counted only a few times. The chain combines TRBV29-1 with TRBJ1-2; 12 nucleotides align to TRBD1. J lost 8 bases, V lost 3 bases, and 4 bases had no gene match. CDR3 length: 13 residues. Germline assignment: CDR1 SQVTM and CDR2 ANQGSEA. The CDR3 DNA sequence: TGCAGCGTTGAGGGACAGGGGGCATGGGGCTACACCTTC. Protein product: CSVEGQGAWGYTF.

This clonotype was detected only a few times. The rearrangement uses TRBV5-1 and TRBJ2-5; D call uncertain. This CDR3 contains 14 residues. CDR1 and CDR2 (germline): SGHRS, YFSETQ. V was shortened by 0 bases and J by 1 base, with 7 bases between the two germline ends. The CDR3 loop is CASSLASFQETQYF. CDR3 sequence (DNA): TGCGCCAGCAGCTTGGCCAGCTTCCAAGAGACCCAGTACTTC.

This clonotype has only a few counts. The rearrangement uses TRBV29-1 and TRBJ1-1; tentatively, D is TRBD1 (6 bases). Trimming stripped 3 bases from V and 6 bases from J, with 14 bases between. Germline V gives CDR1 SQVTM, CDR2 ANQGSEA. The CDR3 contains 13 residues. The CDR3 sequence: CSVDGGKGAEAFF. CDR3 coding DNA: TGCAGCGTTGACGGGGGGAAGGGGGCTGAAGCTTTCTTT.

This clonotype has at least ten counts. The chain is built from TRBV7-7 and TRBJ2-5, with TRBD1 matching over 9 bases. V trimming: 4 bases; J trimming: 4 bases; junction bases outside the gene matches: 4. From germline, CDR1 is SSHAT and CDR2 FNYEAQ (reference sequence). This CDR3 contains 14 residues. The CDR3 loop is CASSSDRGAETQYF. CDR3 sequence (DNA): TGTGCCAGCAGCTCGGACAGGGGAGCAGAGACCCAGTACTTC.

The chain combines TRBV4-3 with TRBJ2-1; TRBD1 is a possible D gene (6 bases). Trimming removed 0 bases at V and 4 bases at J, with 13 bases between. Germline CDR1 LGHNA, CDR2 YSLEER. This CDR3 spans 16 amino acids. The CDR3 region is CASSQDSRGLYNEQFF. DNA of the CDR3: TGCGCCAGCAGCCAAGATTCCAGGGGCTTATACAATGAGCAGTTCTTC.

This clonotype was observed a handful of times. The CDR3 protein is CASSPPWAVQETQYF. CDR3 in DNA: TGTGCCAGCTCACCACCGTGGGCAGTCCAAGAGACCCAGTACTTC. V gene TRBV18 combines with J gene TRBJ2-5; D remains ambiguous. This CDR3 comprises 15 residues. Trimming removed 0 bases from V and 1 base from J, with 9 bases in between. Germline V gene data show CDR1 as KGHSH and CDR2 as LQKENI.

The V and J genes are TRBV4-2 and TRBJ2-1; 11 bases are shared with TRBD1. Germline values: CDR1 LGHNA, CDR2 YNFKEQ. The CDR3 has 17 residues. Trimming removed 1 base from V and 8 bases from J; junction bases left unmatched: 10. DNA for the CDR3: TGTGCCAGCAGCCAAGTGTCGTCCGGGGACAGGGGGGATGAGCAGTTCTTC. Protein: CASSQVSSGDRGDEQFF.

This clonotype was seen more than once but under ten times. The V and J genes are TRBV10-3 and TRBJ2-5; 10 bases are a match to TRBD1. Germline V gene sequence: CDR1 ENHRY, CDR2 SYGVKD. This CDR3 region has 15 residues. The J segment lost 3 bases and the V segment lost 3 bases, leaving 4 bases of the junction unmatched. The CDR3 DNA reads TGTGCCATCAGTGACCGGGACAGGGGAGAAGAGACCCAGTACTTC. Translation gives CAISDRDRGEETQYF.

The chain couples TRBV4-3 to TRBJ2-1; TRBD1 is a possible D gene (7 bases). Germline loops: CDR1 LGHNA, CDR2 YSLEER. The CDR3 runs 18 residues. V was cut by 0 bases and J by 0 bases, with 15 bases left in between. CDR3 protein: CASSQDSRGARSYNEQFF. The CDR3 DNA is TGCGCCAGCAGCCAAGATTCCAGGGGGGCTCGCTCCTACAATGAGCAGTTCTTC.

This chain links TRBV28 with TRBJ2-7; the D is unclear. The CDR3 runs 16 residues. The germline V gene encodes CDR1 MDHEN and CDR2 SYDVKM. Trimming stripped 6 bases from V and 4 bases from J, with 22 bases between. The CDR3 nucleotides read TGTGCCAGCAGCCGTCGTCGGGCTAGACTCCAGTACGAGCAGTACTTC. Its protein is CASSRRRARLQYEQYF.

This clonotype was counted many times. This chain links TRBV27 with TRBJ1-6; D unclear. CDR1 MNHEY and CDR2 SMNVEV come from the germline V gene (reference sequence). The CDR3 covers 16 residues. Trimming removed 5 bases at V and 7 bases at J, with 18 bases between. CDR3 amino acids: CASSPRRMVGNSPLHF. The CDR3 nucleotides read TGTGCCAGCAGTCCCAGGAGGATGGTAGGAAATTCACCCCTCCACTTT.

This clonotype was observed a handful of times. V is TRBV28 and J is TRBJ1-3; TRBD1 matches at 11 bases. The CDR3 covers 16 residues. From germline, CDR1 is MDHEN and CDR2 SYDVKM. V trimming: 5 bases; J trimming: 4 bases; junction bases outside the gene matches: 7. The CDR3 coding sequence is TGTGCCAGCAGTCCCCCGGACAGGGGGCTCGGAAACACCATATATTTT. As protein: CASSPPDRGLGNTIYF.

The chain couples TRBV12-3 or TRBV12-4 to TRBJ2-1; 13 bases fit TRBD2. V was pared by 2 bases and J by 7 bases, with 5 bases of the junction left unmatched. The CDR3 loop spans 16 amino acids. The CDR3 DNA is TGTGCCAGCAGTTTACTTTCACTAGCGGGGGGGAATGAGCAGTTCTTC. Translated: CASSLLSLAGGNEQFF.

The rearrangement uses TRBV18 and TRBJ2-1; TRBD2 agrees at 14 bases. CDR1 KGHSH and CDR2 LQKENI come from the germline V gene. There are 17 residues in the CDR3. The ends lost 6 bases at V and 4 bases at J; junction bases unmatched: 8. CDR3 protein: CASSTSGGAQLYNEQFF. As DNA, the CDR3 is TGTGCCAGCTCGACTAGCGGGGGGGCCCAACTTTACAATGAGCAGTTCTTC.

The chain links TRBV20-1 to TRBJ1-1; D gene ambiguous. Germline CDR1 DFQATT, CDR2 SNEGSKA (reference sequence). The CDR3 consists of 15 residues. V lost 5 bases to trimming and J lost 1 base, with 17 bases between them. CDR3 bases: TGCAGTGCTTCGACCCTACTGCGGAAGAACACTGAAGCTTTCTTT. It translates to CSASTLLRKNTEAFF.

This clonotype was observed a few times. This chain connects TRBV5-1 to TRBJ1-2; D unresolved. Per the germline V gene, CDR1 is SGHRS and CDR2 is YFSETQ. The ends were cut back, 4 bases at V and 5 bases at J, with 18 bases in the middle. This CDR3 is built from 15 residues. The CDR3 loop is CASSPSARGDYGYTF. The CDR3, as DNA: TGCGCCAGCAGCCCTTCTGCGCGCGGGGATTATGGCTACACCTTC.